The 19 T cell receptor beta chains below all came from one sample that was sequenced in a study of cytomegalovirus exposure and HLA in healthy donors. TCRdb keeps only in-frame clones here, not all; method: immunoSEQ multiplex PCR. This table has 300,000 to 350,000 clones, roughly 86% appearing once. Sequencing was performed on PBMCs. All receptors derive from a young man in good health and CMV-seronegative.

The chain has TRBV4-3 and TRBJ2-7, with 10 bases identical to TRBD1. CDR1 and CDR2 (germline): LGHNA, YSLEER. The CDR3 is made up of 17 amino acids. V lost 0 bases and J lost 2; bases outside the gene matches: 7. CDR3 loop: CASSQELRDRGAYEQYF. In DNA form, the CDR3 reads TGCGCCAGCAGCCAAGAGCTCCGGGACAGGGGCGCCTACGAGCAGTACTTC.

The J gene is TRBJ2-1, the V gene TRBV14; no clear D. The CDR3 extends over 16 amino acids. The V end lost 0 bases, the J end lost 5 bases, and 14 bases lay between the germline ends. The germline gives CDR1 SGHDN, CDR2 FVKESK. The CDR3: CASSQDVFLEHNEQFF. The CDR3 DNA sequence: TGTGCCAGCAGCCAAGATGTCTTCCTAGAACACAATGAGCAGTTCTTC.

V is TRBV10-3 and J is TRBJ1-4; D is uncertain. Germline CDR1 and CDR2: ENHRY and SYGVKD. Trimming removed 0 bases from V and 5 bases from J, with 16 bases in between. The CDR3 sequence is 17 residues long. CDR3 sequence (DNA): TGTGCCATCAGTGAGTCCGGGTCGAGCCGGAGAAATGAAAAACTGTTTTTT. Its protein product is CAISESGSSRRNEKLFF.

The CDR3 DNA reads TGTGCCAGTAGTGAACAGGGGGCTGGGGAGACCCAGTACTTC. Translation gives CASSEQGAGETQYF. J is TRBJ2-5 and V is TRBV19; TRBD1 agrees at 9 bases. The CDR3 runs 14 residues. The germline gives CDR1 LNHDA, CDR2 SQIVND (reference sequence). V shed 5 bases and J 5 bases; nucleotides not matched to a gene: 6.

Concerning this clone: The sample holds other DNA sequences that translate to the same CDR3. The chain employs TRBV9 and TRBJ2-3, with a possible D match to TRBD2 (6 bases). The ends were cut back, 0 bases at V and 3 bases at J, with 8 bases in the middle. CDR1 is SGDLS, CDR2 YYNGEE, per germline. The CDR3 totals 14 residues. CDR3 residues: CASSVASVTDTQYF. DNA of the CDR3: TGTGCCAGCAGCGTAGCTAGCGTGACAGATACGCAGTATTTT.

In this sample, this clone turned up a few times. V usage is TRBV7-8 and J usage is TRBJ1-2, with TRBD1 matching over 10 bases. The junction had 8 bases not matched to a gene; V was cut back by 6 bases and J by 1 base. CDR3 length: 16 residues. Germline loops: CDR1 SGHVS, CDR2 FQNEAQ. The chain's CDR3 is CASRLAGTGDNYGYTF. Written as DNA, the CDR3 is TGTGCCAGCAGACTTGCCGGGACAGGGGATAACTATGGCTACACCTTC.

The CDR3 sequence: CASSVSGGWNQPQHF. The CDR3, as DNA: TGTGCCAGCAGTGTGTCAGGGGGATGGAATCAGCCCCAGCATTTT. V and J are TRBV6-1 and TRBJ1-5; 7 bases line up with TRBD1. Trimming at V came to 4 bases and at J to 4 bases, leaving 7 bases not matched to a gene. Germline V gene lookup returns CDR1 MNHNS and CDR2 SASEGT. The CDR3 is made up of 15 amino acids.

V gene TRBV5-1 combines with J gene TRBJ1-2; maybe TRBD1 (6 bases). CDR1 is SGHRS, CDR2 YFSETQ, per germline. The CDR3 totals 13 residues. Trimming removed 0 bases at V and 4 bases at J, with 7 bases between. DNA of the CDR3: TGCGCCAGCAGCTTGGTGGACAGCTATGGCTACACCTTC. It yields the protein CASSLVDSYGYTF. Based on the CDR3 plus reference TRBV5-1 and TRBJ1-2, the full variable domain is KAGVTQTPRYLIKTRGQQVTLSCSPISGHRSVSWYQQTPGQGLQFLFEYFSETQRNKGNFPGRFSGRQFSNSRSEMNVSTLELGDSALYLCASSLVDSYGYTFGSGTRLTVV.

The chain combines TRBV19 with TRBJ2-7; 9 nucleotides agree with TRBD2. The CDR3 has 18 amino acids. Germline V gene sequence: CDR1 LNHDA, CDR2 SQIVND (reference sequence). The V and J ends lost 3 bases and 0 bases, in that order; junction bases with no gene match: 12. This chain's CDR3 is CASSINLERGASSYEQYF. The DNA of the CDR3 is TGTGCCAGTAGTATTAATCTGGAGCGGGGGGCCTCCTCCTACGAGCAGTACTTC.

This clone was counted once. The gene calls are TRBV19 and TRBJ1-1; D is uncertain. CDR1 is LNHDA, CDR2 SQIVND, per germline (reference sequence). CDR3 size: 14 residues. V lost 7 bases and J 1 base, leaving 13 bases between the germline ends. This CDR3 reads CASTGKAWNTEAFF. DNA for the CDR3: TGTGCCAGTACGGGAAAGGCCTGGAACACTGAAGCTTTCTTT.

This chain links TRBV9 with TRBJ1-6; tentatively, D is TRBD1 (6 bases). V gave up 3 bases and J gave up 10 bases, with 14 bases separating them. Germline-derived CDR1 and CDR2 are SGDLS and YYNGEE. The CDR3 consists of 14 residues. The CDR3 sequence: CASSDQQGISPLHF. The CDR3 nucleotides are TGTGCCAGCAGCGACCAACAGGGAATATCACCCCTCCACTTT. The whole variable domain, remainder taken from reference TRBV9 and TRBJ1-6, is DSGVTQTPKHLITATGQRVTLRCSPRSGDLSVYWYQQSLDQGLQFLIQYYNGEERAKGNILERFSAQQFPDLHSELNLSSLELGDSALYFCASSDQQGISPLHFGNGTRLTVT.

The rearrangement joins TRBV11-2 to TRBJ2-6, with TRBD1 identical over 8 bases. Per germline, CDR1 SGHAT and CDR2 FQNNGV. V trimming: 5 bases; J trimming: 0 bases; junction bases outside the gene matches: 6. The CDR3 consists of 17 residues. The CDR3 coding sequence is TGTGCCAGCAGCAGAACAGGGGGAAGCTCTGGGGCCAACGTCCTGACTTTC. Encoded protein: CASSRTGGSSGANVLTF. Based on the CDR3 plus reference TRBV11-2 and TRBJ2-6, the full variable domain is EAGVAQSPRYKIIEKRQSVAFWCNPISGHATLYWYQQILGQGPKLLIQFQNNGVVDDSQLPKDRFSAERLKGVDSTLKIQPAKLEDSAVYLCASSRTGGSSGANVLTFGAGSRLTVL.

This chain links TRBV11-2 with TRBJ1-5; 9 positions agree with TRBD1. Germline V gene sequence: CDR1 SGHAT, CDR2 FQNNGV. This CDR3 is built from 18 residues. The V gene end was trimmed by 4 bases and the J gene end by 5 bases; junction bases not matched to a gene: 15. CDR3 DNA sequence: TGTGCCAGCAGCTCTAGCCTCGGGACAGGGATAGGAGATCAGCCCCAGCATTTT. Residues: CASSSSLGTGIGDQPQHF.

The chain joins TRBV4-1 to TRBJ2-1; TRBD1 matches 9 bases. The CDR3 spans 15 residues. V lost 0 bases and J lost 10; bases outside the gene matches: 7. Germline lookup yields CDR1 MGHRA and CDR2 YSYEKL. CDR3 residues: CASSQEGTGLREQFF. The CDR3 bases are TGCGCCAGCAGCCAAGAAGGGACAGGGTTGAGGGAGCAGTTCTTC.

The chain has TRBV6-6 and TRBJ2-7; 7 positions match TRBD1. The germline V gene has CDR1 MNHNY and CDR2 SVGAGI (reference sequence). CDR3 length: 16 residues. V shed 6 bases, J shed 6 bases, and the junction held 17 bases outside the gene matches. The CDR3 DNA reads TGTGCCAGCAGCTCGCTTGGGGGACAGCGGCCCTCCGAGCAGTACTTC. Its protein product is CASSSLGGQRPSEQYF.

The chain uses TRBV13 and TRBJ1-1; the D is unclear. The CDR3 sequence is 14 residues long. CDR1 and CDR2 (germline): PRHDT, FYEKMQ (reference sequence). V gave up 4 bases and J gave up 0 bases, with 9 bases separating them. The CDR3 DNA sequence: TGTGCCAGCAGCTCAGGACTTTTGAACACTGAAGCTTTCTTT. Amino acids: CASSSGLLNTEAFF.

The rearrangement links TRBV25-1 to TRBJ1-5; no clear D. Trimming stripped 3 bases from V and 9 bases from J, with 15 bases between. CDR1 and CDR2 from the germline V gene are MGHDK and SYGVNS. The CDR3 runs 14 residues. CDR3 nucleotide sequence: TGTGCCAGCAGTGACTGGCGGGTACAAGGGCCCCAGCATTTT. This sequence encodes CASSDWRVQGPQHF.

The DNA of the CDR3 is TGTGCCAGCAGCTTAGTAAGAGGGCACTATGGCTACACCTTC. It codes for CASSLVRGHYGYTF. The chain carries TRBV7-9 and TRBJ1-2; D remains unclear. CDR1 and CDR2 (germline): SEHNR, FQNEAQ (reference sequence). CDR3 length: 14 amino acids. With 1 base removed from V and 3 bases from J, the gap between germline ends came to 9 bases.

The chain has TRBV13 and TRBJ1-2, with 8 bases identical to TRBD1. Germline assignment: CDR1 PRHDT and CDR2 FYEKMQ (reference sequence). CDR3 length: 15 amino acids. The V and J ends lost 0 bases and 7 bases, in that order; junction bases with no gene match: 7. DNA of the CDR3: TGTGCCAGCAGCTTAGGGGCAGGGGGCCACGGTGGCTACACCTTC. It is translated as CASSLGAGGHGGYTF.